There are a few counts of the clone carrying this T cell receptor beta chain. The sample belongs to a study of human T cells and chemical hapten exposure. MiXCR, run by TCRdb on the RACE reads, gives a single entry per CDR3 protein. The table lists just over 350,000 distinct CDR3 sequences, about 6.3% of them singletons. V lost 4 bases to trimming and J lost 8 bases, with 15 bases between them. Germline V gene data show CDR1 as SGHTA and CDR2 as FQGNSA. The CDR3 has 14 amino acids. Time point: patch test 2, 6 weeks after DPC sensitization. Noted treatment: therapeutic diphenylcyclopropenone sensitization with weekly scalp DPC.

The chain carries TRBV7-2 and TRBJ2-1; the D is unclear. Sequences were derived from whole blood, sampled in connection with sensitization to the hapten diphenylcyclopropenone (DPC). The source is a young woman with alopecia areata. Some clones in this sample may be carry-over from other donors' samples. Here the CDR3 reads CASSSMTFLDEQFF. CDR3 nucleotides: TGTGCCAGCAGCTCTATGACATTTTTGGATGAGCAGTTCTTC.